The sequence of this TCR beta chain was determined in a study of blood T cell repertoires in COVID-19. The protocol was immunoSEQ multiplex PCR, while the TCRdb copy is restricted to in-frame clones and leaves out a portion. Found here are a few hundred thousand clones, roughly 80% of them singletons; the top ten hold 5% to 6%. The CDR3 totals 16 residues. The V end was cut by 0 bases, the J end by 0 bases, with 11 bases between. CDR1 SGHTA and CDR2 FQGNSA come from the germline V gene. The chain is built from TRBV7-2 and TRBJ1-1, with D hard to call. This receptor was identified in a woman aged 45-65 years who had recovered from COVID-19. Sequenced sample: PBMCs or T cells enriched from blood (not recorded which). The CDR3 sequence is CASSLALGAMNTEAFF. The CDR3, as DNA: TGTGCCAGCAGCTTAGCGCTGGGAGCTATGAACACTGAAGCTTTCTTT.